The 2 T cell receptor beta chains in this list originate from one sample, sequenced in a study of cytomegalovirus exposure and HLA in healthy donors. Researchers ran the PCR with 60 Vbeta and 13 Jbeta primers. Only in-frame clones appear in the TCRdb table, and some are missing; sequencing was by immunoSEQ multiplex PCR. In the table there are 100,000 to 150,000 clones, 73% of which are singletons. The sequenced sample was PBMCs. Source of these receptors: a man in his sixties in good health and CMV-seropositive.

J is TRBJ1-6 and V is TRBV10-3; 8 positions agree with TRBD1. The germline V gene encodes CDR1 ENHRY and CDR2 SYGVKD. J was trimmed by 6 bases and V by 0 bases; bases with no gene match: 4. The CDR3 contains 16 residues. As DNA, the CDR3 is TGTGCCATCAGTGAGTCGGTAGGACAGGGTAATTCACCCCTCCACTTT. Protein sequence: CAISESVGQGNSPLHF.

V and J are TRBV5-1 and TRBJ1-5; a possible D gene is TRBD1 (5 bases). Germline CDR1 is SGHRS and CDR2 is YFSETQ. This CDR3 spans 14 amino acids. V dropped 5 bases and J dropped 3 bases, with 12 bases sitting between them. The CDR3 is CASSPGGVNQPQHF. Written as DNA, the CDR3 is TGCGCCAGCAGTCCGGGGGGGGTCAATCAGCCCCAGCATTTT. Full variable domain (missing parts from reference TRBV5-1 and TRBJ1-5): KAGVTQTPRYLIKTRGQQVTLSCSPISGHRSVSWYQQTPGQGLQFLFEYFSETQRNKGNFPGRFSGRQFSNSRSEMNVSTLELGDSALYLCASSPGGVNQPQHFGDGTRLSIL.